These 4 T cell receptor beta chains originate from one sample sequenced in a study of T cells in Graves' hyperthyroidism and ophthalmopathy. What was amplified from RNA transcripts were TCR beta CDR3 regions. An initial round of RT-PCR targeting the TCR CDR3 relied on the HTBI primer set. MiXCR, applied by TCRdb to the multiplex PCR reads, yields one record per CDR3 protein. The sample carries hundreds of thousands of distinct CDR3 sequences, approximately 15% recorded once. Material for sequencing was blood. All receptors come from a woman aged 25 to 45 with Graves' hyperthyroidism that later progressed to Graves' ophthalmopathy.

This sequence joins TRBV18 and TRBJ2-7; D gene uncertain. This CDR3 comprises 13 residues. Per germline, CDR1 KGHSH and CDR2 LQKENI. The V end lost 0 bases, the J end lost 5 bases, and 8 bases lay between the germline ends. The CDR3 loop reads CASSPPSQHEQYF. CDR3 nucleotide sequence: TGTGCCAGCTCACCACCGTCTCAACACGAGCAGTACTTC.

This clonotype was observed many times. The V and J genes are TRBV6-1 and TRBJ2-5, with a possible D match to TRBD1 (6 bases). The CDR3 sequence is 14 residues long. Between the trimmed V and J ends, which lost 5 bases and 7 bases, there was a span of 17 bases. In germline, CDR1 is MNHNS, CDR2 SASEGT. The DNA of the CDR3 is TGTGCCAGCAGTTATAGCGTGGGGGCCGGGACCCAGTACTTC. It yields the protein CASSYSVGAGTQYF.

This chain joins TRBV30 and TRBJ2-4, with D perhaps matching TRBD1 or TRBD2 (5 bases each). Trimming removed 5 bases from V and 11 bases from J, with 10 bases in between. The V gene's germline CDR1 is GTSNPN and CDR2 SVGIG (reference sequence). The CDR3 loop spans 10 amino acids. The CDR3 sequence is CAWGKGLQYF. The CDR3 DNA sequence: TGTGCCTGGGGAAAGGGACTTCAGTACTTC. Variable domain in full (rest from reference TRBV30 and TRBJ2-4): SQTIHQWPATLVQPVGSPLSLECTVEGTSNPNLYWYRQAAGRGLQLLFYSVGIGQISSEVPQNLSASRPQDRQFILSSKKLLLSDSGFYLCAWGKGLQYFGAGTRLSVL.

Ten or more counts support this clonotype. V usage is TRBV11-2 and J usage is TRBJ1-1; D is undetermined. Germline CDR1 and CDR2: SGHAT and FQNNGV. With 0 bases removed from V and 5 bases from J, the gap between germline ends came to 1 base. This CDR3 contains 11 residues. DNA of the CDR3: TGTGCCAGCAGCTTAGAAACTGAAGCTTTCTTT. It translates to CASSLETEAFF.